The 25 T cell receptor beta chains given below trace back to one sample, sequenced in a study of blood T cell repertoires in COVID-19 (TCRdb year 2020). Libraries were constructed by the immunoSEQ multiplex PCR assay. TCRdb limited this immuneACCESS table to in-frame rearrangements with V and J called. A share of clones is missing; checked studies link under half to unresolved V genes, and the rest is unexplained. Counted in this sample were about 74,000 clones; 65% to 90% of them appeared once. The biggest ten clones account for approximately 40% of the sample. The source material was peripheral blood. These receptors originate from a man older than 75 with acute or convalescent COVID-19.

This clone has a handful of counts. This chain joins TRBV5-6 and TRBJ1-1; D perhaps matches TRBD1 (6 bases). This CDR3 contains 16 residues. Trimming pared 2 bases from V and 6 bases from J, leaving 20 bases between. Germline V lookup: CDR1 SGHDT, CDR2 YYEEEE. CDR3 residues: CASSFTGLGFPAEAFF. Written as DNA, the CDR3 is TGTGCCAGCAGCTTTACAGGGTTGGGCTTTCCGGCTGAAGCTTTCTTT.

CDR3 bases: TGTGCCAGCAGACCACCGGGGAATGAAAAACTGTTTTTT. Its translation: CASRPPGNEKLFF. This chain joins TRBV13 and TRBJ1-4; D not resolved. From germline, CDR1 is PRHDT and CDR2 FYEKMQ (reference sequence). V was pared by 6 bases and J by 5 bases, with 10 bases between. CDR3 length equals 13 residues.

This rearrangement joins TRBV7-2 to TRBJ2-5; D possibly corresponds to TRBD2 (6 bases). Per germline, CDR1 SGHTA and CDR2 FQGNSA. V lost 7 bases and J 5 bases, leaving 17 bases between the germline ends. This CDR3 spans 14 amino acids. CDR3 region: CASTAGARGETQYF. For the CDR3, the DNA is TGTGCCAGCACCGCCGGGGCCCGGGGGGAGACCCAGTACTTC.

The chain couples TRBV18 to TRBJ2-4; D remains unclear. This CDR3 comprises 14 residues. CDR1 is KGHSH and CDR2 is LQKENI in the germline V gene. The ends were cut back, 3 bases at V and 0 bases at J, with 6 bases in the middle. The CDR3 loop is CASSPAVAKNIQYF. The CDR3 DNA sequence: TGTGCCAGCTCACCCGCAGTAGCCAAAAACATTCAGTACTTC.

This clone was seen only a few times. The rearrangement uses TRBV7-9 and TRBJ1-1; possibly TRBD1 for D (5 bases). The V end lost 6 bases, the J end lost 0 bases, and 14 bases lay between the germline ends. This CDR3 is 15 amino acids long. Germline V gene data show CDR1 as SEHNR and CDR2 as FQNEAQ (reference sequence). Written as DNA, the CDR3 is TGTGCCAGCAGTCCCGCAGGGCCGATGAACACTGAAGCTTTCTTT. Translated: CASSPAGPMNTEAFF.

This clone was counted between two and nine times. The J gene is TRBJ1-2, the V gene TRBV7-9; D perhaps matches TRBD1 (5 bases). Looked up from germline, CDR1 is SEHNR and CDR2 is FQNEAQ (reference sequence). This CDR3 spans 13 amino acids. The ends were cut back, 5 bases at V and 5 bases at J, with 12 bases in the middle. The DNA of the CDR3 is TGTGCCAGCAGCGCGGGGACGGCTTATGGCTACACCTTC. It yields the protein CASSAGTAYGYTF.

The chain couples TRBV28 to TRBJ2-5; 7 nucleotides agree with TRBD1. Germline CDR1 and CDR2: MDHEN and SYDVKM. The V and J ends lost 7 bases and 5 bases, in that order; junction bases with no gene match: 10. The CDR3 consists of 14 residues. CDR3 DNA: TGTGCCAGCAACCTACAGGGGAGAGGGGAGACCCAGTACTTC. It codes for CASNLQGRGETQYF.

This rearrangement joins TRBV12-3 or TRBV12-4 to TRBJ2-5, with a possible D match to TRBD2 (7 bases). V shed 6 bases and J shed 5 bases, with 10 bases lying between them. This CDR3 contains 12 residues. The CDR3 sequence: CASRRGGETQYF. The CDR3 nucleotides read TGTGCCAGCAGAAGGGGGGGTGAGACCCAGTACTTC.

V and J are TRBV15 and TRBJ1-5; D is possibly TRBD1 (6 bases). The V end lost 0 bases, the J end lost 5 bases, and 11 bases lay between the germline ends. Germline-derived CDR1 and CDR2 are LNHNV and YYDKDF (reference sequence). The CDR3 extends over 15 amino acids. This CDR3 is CATSRDATGYQPQHF. CDR3 coding DNA: TGTGCCACCAGCAGAGATGCAACAGGGTATCAGCCCCAGCATTTT.

The J gene is TRBJ1-2, the V gene TRBV4-1; 8 bases map to TRBD1. This CDR3 comprises 15 residues. Germline trimming cut 1 base from V and 3 bases from J; bases unmatched to any gene: 4. Germline CDR1 MGHRA, CDR2 YSYEKL. The CDR3 loop is CASSQGPGGYYGYTF. Written as DNA, the CDR3 is TGCGCCAGCAGCCAAGGCCCAGGGGGCTACTATGGCTACACCTTC.

This chain uses TRBV11-2 with TRBJ2-3; D perhaps matches TRBD2 (5 bases). The CDR3 covers 15 residues. V lost 1 base, J lost 8 bases, and 16 bases lay in between. The germline V gene has CDR1 SGHAT and CDR2 FQNNGV. This CDR3 is CASSLGGPFPSTQYF. The DNA of the CDR3 is TGTGCCAGCAGCTTAGGAGGGCCGTTCCCCAGTACGCAGTATTTT.

This chain connects TRBV11-1 to TRBJ1-1; maybe TRBD1 (5 bases). Trimming took off 4 bases at V and 2 bases at J, with 8 bases between the two ends. Germline V CDR1 and CDR2: SGHAT, FQDESV (reference sequence). This CDR3 spans 13 amino acids. In nucleotides, the CDR3 is TGTGCCAGCAGCTCACAGGCTAACACTGAAGCTTTCTTT. Translating it yields CASSSQANTEAFF.

This chain's CDR3 is CASSSPGGQETQYF. In DNA, the CDR3 is TGTGCCAGCAGCTCGCCGGGGGGGCAGGAGACCCAGTACTTC. V is TRBV11-1 and J is TRBJ2-5, with TRBD2 matching 8 bases. This CDR3 has 14 residues. The germline V gene has CDR1 SGHAT and CDR2 FQDESV (reference sequence). V trimming: 4 bases; J trimming: 5 bases; junction bases outside the gene matches: 6.

The CDR3 loop is CATSDLTGGTDTQYF. The DNA for the CDR3 is TGTGCCACCAGTGATTTGACAGGGGGCACAGATACGCAGTATTTT. The chain uses TRBV24-1 and TRBJ2-3; 7 positions match TRBD1. Germline V gene data show CDR1 as KGHDR and CDR2 as SFDVKD. V shed 0 bases and J 1 base; nucleotides not matched to a gene: 0. This CDR3 has 15 residues.

CDR3: CASSRRTGTEAFF. The CDR3 coding sequence is TGTGCCAGCAGCCGACGAACGGGCACTGAAGCTTTCTTT. The chain carries TRBV16 and TRBJ1-1; D call uncertain. The germline gives CDR1 KGHSY, CDR2 FQNENV. CDR3 length equals 13 residues. V shed 4 bases and J shed 4 bases, with 10 bases lying between them.

The V and J genes are TRBV19 and TRBJ1-5, with D unresolved. Germline-derived CDR1 and CDR2 are LNHDA and SQIVND (reference sequence). V was trimmed by 2 bases and J by 5 bases, leaving 13 bases between them. There are 15 residues in the CDR3. Here the CDR3 reads CASSIQLWAYQPQHF. The CDR3, as DNA: TGTGCCAGTAGTATACAATTGTGGGCCTATCAGCCCCAGCATTTT.

This chain joins TRBV28 and TRBJ1-4, with a weak D call TRBD1 (5 bases). Trimming cost V 10 bases and J 3 bases, with 12 bases left between them. Germline V CDR1 and CDR2: MDHEN, SYDVKM. The CDR3 has 13 residues. The CDR3 sequence is CATGGTANEKLFF. CDR3 nucleotide sequence: TGTGCCACCGGGGGAACGGCTAATGAAAAACTGTTTTTT.

V is TRBV5-4 and J is TRBJ1-3; TRBD1 is a possible D gene (5 bases). The CDR3 is 16 residues long. Looked up from germline, CDR1 is SGHNT and CDR2 is YYREEE (reference sequence). Trimming stripped 4 bases from V and 0 bases from J, with 14 bases between. The CDR3 coding sequence is TGTGCCAGCAGCGGGGGGGGTGATGTCTCTGGAAACACCATATATTTT. This gives the protein CASSGGGDVSGNTIYF.

The chain links TRBV14 to TRBJ1-1; 8 nucleotides match TRBD1. CDR3 length: 14 residues. V dropped 0 bases and J dropped 5; count of bases not matched to a gene: 2. The germline V gene has CDR1 SGHDN and CDR2 FVKESK. This chain's CDR3 is CASSQEDRVTEAFF. Here the CDR3 DNA reads TGTGCCAGCAGCCAAGAGGACAGGGTAACTGAAGCTTTCTTT.

The gene calls are TRBV18 and TRBJ2-1; D may be TRBD2 (5 bases). Germline CDR1 is KGHSH and CDR2 is LQKENI. V dropped 3 bases and J dropped 2 bases, with 5 bases sitting between them. The CDR3 loop spans 13 amino acids. The DNA for the CDR3 is TGTGCCAGCTCACCGGAGGCCTACAATGAGCAGTTCTTC. Protein: CASSPEAYNEQFF.

Only one count was recorded for this clone. The chain recombines TRBV28 with TRBJ2-1; TRBD2 matches 8 bases. This CDR3 is built from 14 residues. V lost 4 bases and J lost 10; bases outside the gene matches: 9. The germline CDR1 and CDR2 sequences are MDHEN and SYDVKM. The CDR3 protein is CASSWTSLPWEQFF. As DNA, the CDR3 is TGTGCCAGCAGTTGGACTAGCCTCCCGTGGGAGCAGTTCTTC.

CDR3 amino acids: CASSLNAGTDTQYF. DNA for the CDR3: TGTGCCAGCAGCTTAAACGCAGGCACAGATACGCAGTATTTT. The rearrangement uses TRBV7-3 and TRBJ2-3; D ambiguous. The CDR3 loop spans 14 amino acids. Trimming shortened V by 1 base and J by 1 base, and 6 bases separated the two germline ends. Per germline, CDR1 SGHTA and CDR2 FQGTGA.

A word on this clone: Other DNA variants within this sample encode the same CDR3. The chain employs TRBV5-1 and TRBJ2-2; weak D call: TRBD2 (6 bases). CDR3 size: 15 residues. V shed 2 bases and J shed 1 base, with 9 bases lying between them. Germline V gene sequence: CDR1 SGHRS, CDR2 YFSETQ. The CDR3 nucleotides read TGCGCCAGCAGCTTAGGAGGGGTGAACACCGGGGAGCTGTTTTTT. Its protein is CASSLGGVNTGELFF.

This chain links TRBV19 with TRBJ2-1; 8 bases agree with TRBD2. Germline V gives CDR1 LNHDA, CDR2 SQIVND (reference sequence). The CDR3 contains 16 residues. J gave up 4 bases and V 3 bases, and 8 bases lay outside the gene matches. This CDR3 is CASSIRVAGLYNEQFF. CDR3 nucleotides: TGTGCCAGTAGTATTCGTGTAGCGGGACTATACAATGAGCAGTTCTTC.

The chain links TRBV29-1 to TRBJ2-3; TRBD1 might be the D (5 bases). Trimming cost V 6 bases and J 2 bases, with 12 bases left between them. CDR3 length: 13 residues. The germline CDR1 and CDR2 sequences are SQVTM and ANQGSEA. In DNA, the CDR3 is TGCAGCGTCCAGGGTTACCCCACAGATACGCAGTATTTT. This encodes CSVQGYPTDTQYF.